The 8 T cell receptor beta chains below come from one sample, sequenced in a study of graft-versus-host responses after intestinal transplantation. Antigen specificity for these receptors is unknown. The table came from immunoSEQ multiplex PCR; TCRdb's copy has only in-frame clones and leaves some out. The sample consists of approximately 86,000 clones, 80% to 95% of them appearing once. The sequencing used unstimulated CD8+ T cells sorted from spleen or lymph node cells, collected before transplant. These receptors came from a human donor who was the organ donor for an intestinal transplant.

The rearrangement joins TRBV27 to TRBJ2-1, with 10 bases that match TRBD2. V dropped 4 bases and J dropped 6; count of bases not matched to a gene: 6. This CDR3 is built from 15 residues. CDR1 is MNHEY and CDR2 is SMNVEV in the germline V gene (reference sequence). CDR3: CASSSGTSEFNEQFF. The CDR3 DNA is TGTGCCAGCAGTTCGGGGACTAGCGAGTTCAATGAGCAGTTCTTC.

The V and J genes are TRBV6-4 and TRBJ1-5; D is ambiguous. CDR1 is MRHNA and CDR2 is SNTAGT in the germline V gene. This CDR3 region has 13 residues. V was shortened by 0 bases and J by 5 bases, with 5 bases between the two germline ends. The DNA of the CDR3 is TGTGCCAGCAGTGACTCGAGGGATCAGCCCCAGCATTTT. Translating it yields CASSDSRDQPQHF.

CDR3 residues: CASSTWTSGAQETQYF. CDR3 DNA: TGCGCCAGCAGCACATGGACTAGCGGGGCTCAAGAGACCCAGTACTTC. The V call is TRBV5-1, the J call TRBJ2-5; 12 bases line up with TRBD2. This CDR3 comprises 16 residues. Germline lookup yields CDR1 SGHRS and CDR2 YFSETQ. J lost 2 bases, V lost 4 bases, and 6 bases had no gene match.

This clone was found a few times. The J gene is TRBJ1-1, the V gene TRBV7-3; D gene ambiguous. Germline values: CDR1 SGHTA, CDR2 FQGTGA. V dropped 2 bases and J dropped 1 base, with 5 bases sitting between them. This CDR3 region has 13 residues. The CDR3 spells CASSLRGNTEAFF. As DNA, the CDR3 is TGTGCCAGCAGCTTACGGGGGAACACTGAAGCTTTCTTT.

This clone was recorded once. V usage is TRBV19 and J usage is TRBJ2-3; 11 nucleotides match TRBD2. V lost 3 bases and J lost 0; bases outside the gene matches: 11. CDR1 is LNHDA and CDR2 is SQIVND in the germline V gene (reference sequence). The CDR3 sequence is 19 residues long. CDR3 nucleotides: TGTGCCAGTAGTATTTTCGGCCTAGCGGGGGGAGGTAGCACAGATACGCAGTATTTT. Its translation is CASSIFGLAGGGSTDTQYF. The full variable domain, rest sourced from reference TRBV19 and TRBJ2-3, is DGGITQSPKYLFRKEGQNVTLSCEQNLNHDAMYWYRQDPGQGLRLIYYSQIVNDFQKGDIAEGYSVSREKKESFPLTVTSAQKNPTAFYLCASSIFGLAGGGSTDTQYFGPGTRLTVL.

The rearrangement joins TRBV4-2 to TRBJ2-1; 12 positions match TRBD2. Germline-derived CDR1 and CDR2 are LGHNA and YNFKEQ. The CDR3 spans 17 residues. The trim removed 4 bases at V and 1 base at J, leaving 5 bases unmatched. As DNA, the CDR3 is TGTGCCAGCAGCCGACCCCTAGCGGGGGGGTCCTACAATGAGCAGTTCTTC. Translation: CASSRPLAGGSYNEQFF.

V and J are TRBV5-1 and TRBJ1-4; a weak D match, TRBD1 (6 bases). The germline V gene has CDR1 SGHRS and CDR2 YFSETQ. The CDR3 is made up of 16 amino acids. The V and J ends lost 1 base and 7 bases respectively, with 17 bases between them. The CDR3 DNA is TGCGCCAGCAGCTTGAGGGCGGCAGGGGTGGGTGAAAAACTGTTTTTT. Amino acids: CASSLRAAGVGEKLFF.

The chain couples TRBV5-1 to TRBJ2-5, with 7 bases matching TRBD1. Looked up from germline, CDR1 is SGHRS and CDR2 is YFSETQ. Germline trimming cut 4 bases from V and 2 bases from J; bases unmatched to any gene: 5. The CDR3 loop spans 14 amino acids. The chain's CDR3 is CASSLGQIQETQYF. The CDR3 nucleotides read TGCGCCAGCAGCCTGGGACAGATACAAGAGACCCAGTACTTC.